These 25 T cell receptor beta chains were sequenced from one sample in a study of T cells in Graves' hyperthyroidism and ophthalmopathy. Using RNA transcripts as the source, TCR beta CDR3 regions were amplified. The HTBI primer set was used in a first-round RT-PCR of the TCR CDR3. TCRdb used MiXCR to reprocess the multiplex PCR reads, holding one entry per CDR3 protein. The sample comprises approximately 370,000 distinct CDR3 sequences, about a sixth of which are singletons, and around 35% rests with the top ten. The sample consisted of blood. Source of these receptors: a woman in her twenties or thirties with Graves' hyperthyroidism that later progressed to Graves' ophthalmopathy.

This chain links TRBV24-1 with TRBJ2-1; 16 nucleotides agree with TRBD2. With 4 bases clipped from V and 16 bases from J, the junction kept 12 bases outside the gene matches. This CDR3 is built from 16 residues. Germline V gene lookup returns CDR1 KGHDR and CDR2 SFDVKD. The CDR3 bases are TGTGCCACCAGTGACCCGGGACTAGCGGGGGGGCCTAGAAAATTCTTC. This codes for CATSDPGLAGGPRKFF.

This clonotype was observed many times. The gene calls are TRBV2 and TRBJ2-3; tentatively, D is TRBD2 (6 bases). This CDR3 is built from 15 residues. Germline V gene sequence: CDR1 SNHLY, CDR2 FYNNEI. V was clipped by 3 bases and J by 0 bases, with 10 bases between them. DNA for the CDR3: TGTGCCAGCAGTGACGTGGGGGGAAGCACAGATACGCAGTATTTT. This encodes CASSDVGGSTDTQYF.

J is TRBJ1-2 and V is TRBV2; 7 positions match TRBD1. The CDR3 contains 13 residues. Looked up from germline, CDR1 is SNHLY and CDR2 is FYNNEI. The V gene end was trimmed by 7 bases and the J gene end by 7 bases; junction bases not matched to a gene: 9. The chain's CDR3 is CASTQGRIGGYTF. Here the CDR3 DNA reads TGTGCCAGCACACAGGGGAGGATTGGTGGCTACACCTTC.

At least ten counts were recorded for this clonotype. The gene calls are TRBV11-2 and TRBJ2-7; perhaps TRBD1 as D (6 bases). Per germline, CDR1 SGHAT and CDR2 FQNNGV. V shed 0 bases and J shed 5 bases, with 23 bases lying between them. The CDR3 is made up of 18 amino acids. CDR3 DNA: TGTGCCAGCAGCTTAGATCGAGAACTTTACAGGGCGGAACACGAGCAGTACTTC. Its protein is CASSLDRELYRAEHEQYF. Full variable domain (remainder filled in from reference TRBV11-2 and TRBJ2-7): EAGVAQSPRYKIIEKRQSVAFWCNPISGHATLYWYQQILGQGPKLLIQFQNNGVVDDSQLPKDRFSAERLKGVDSTLKIQPAKLEDSAVYLCASSLDRELYRAEHEQYFGPGTRLTVT.

This clonotype has at least ten counts. The J gene is TRBJ1-1, the V gene TRBV7-9, with no clear D. V was cut by 2 bases and J by 5 bases, with 9 bases left in between. Germline V gene lookup returns CDR1 SEHNR and CDR2 FQNEAQ (reference sequence). This CDR3 spans 13 amino acids. CDR3 in amino acids: CASSLSGITEAFF. CDR3 DNA: TGTGCCAGCAGCTTATCGGGTATTACTGAAGCTTTCTTT.

The chain uses TRBV6-2 or TRBV6-3 and TRBJ1-1, with D unresolved. Trimming cost V 6 bases and J 4 bases, with 15 bases left between them. CDR1 and CDR2 (germline): MNHEY, SVGEGT. The CDR3 spans 14 residues. The DNA of the CDR3 is TGTGCCAGCAGCCTGGTTGGGGTTTTCACTGAAGCTTTCTTT. Protein: CASSLVGVFTEAFF.

J is TRBJ1-2 and V is TRBV5-1; 8 nucleotides match TRBD1. The germline gives CDR1 SGHRS, CDR2 YFSETQ. Trimming took 0 bases from V and 7 from J; bases not matched to a gene: 11. CDR3 length equals 16 residues. CDR3 sequence: CASSLVLGPGGAGYTF. The CDR3, as DNA: TGCGCCAGCAGCTTGGTATTAGGGCCAGGGGGCGCTGGCTACACCTTC.

The chain joins TRBV5-6 to TRBJ2-7; D might be TRBD1 (6 bases). The germline V and J ends were trimmed by 1 base and 6 bases, with 11 bases remaining between them. Germline CDR1 SGHDT, CDR2 YYEEEE. This CDR3 spans 13 amino acids. As DNA, the CDR3 is TGTGCCAGCAGCTTGACAGGGCTGGGCGAGCAGTACGTC. Translating gives CASSLTGLGEQYV.

This clonotype was detected many times. The J gene is TRBJ1-2, the V gene TRBV28; D is unresolved. The germline CDR1 and CDR2 sequences are MDHEN and SYDVKM. This CDR3 is built from 15 residues. Trimming cost V 6 bases and J 6 bases, with 20 bases left between them. The CDR3 loop is CASRSQSGGGDGYTF. The DNA of the CDR3 is TGTGCCAGCAGATCCCAATCGGGAGGCGGTGATGGCTACACCTTC.

J is TRBJ1-2 and V is TRBV27, with 11 bases lining up with TRBD1. V trimming: 5 bases; J trimming: 5 bases; junction bases outside the gene matches: 7. Germline V CDR1 and CDR2: MNHEY, SMNVEV (reference sequence). The CDR3 length is 15 residues. This CDR3 is CASSRDRGFWYGYTF. The CDR3 DNA reads as TGTGCCAGCAGTCGGGACAGGGGGTTTTGGTATGGCTACACCTTC.

The J gene is TRBJ2-5, the V gene TRBV20-1; 7 bases are a match to TRBD2. CDR1 and CDR2 (germline): DFQATT, SNEGSKA (reference sequence). This CDR3 has 14 residues. The ends lost 6 bases at V and 5 bases at J; junction bases unmatched: 12. CDR3 amino acids: CSASYRTSRETQYF. CDR3 bases: TGCAGTGCATCGTACCGGACTAGTCGGGAGACCCAGTACTTC.

This clonotype was counted ten times or more. The chain has TRBV6-1 and TRBJ1-1; 8 nucleotides align to TRBD1. J lost 1 base, V lost 5 bases, and 3 bases had no gene match. This CDR3 contains 14 residues. Per germline, CDR1 MNHNS and CDR2 SASEGT. The CDR3 here is CASSRRGQNTEAFF. The DNA for the CDR3 is TGTGCCAGCAGTCGCAGGGGGCAGAACACTGAAGCTTTCTTT.

This clonotype has only a few counts. The chain carries TRBV27 and TRBJ2-5; no clear D gene. The CDR3 contains 15 residues. Trimming pared 5 bases from V and 0 bases from J, leaving 13 bases between. The germline V gene has CDR1 MNHEY and CDR2 SMNVEV (reference sequence). The CDR3 loop is CASSTAHLYQETQYF. CDR3 coding DNA: TGTGCCAGCAGTACTGCACACCTGTACCAAGAGACCCAGTACTTC.

This clonotype was recorded at least ten times. The chain couples TRBV19 to TRBJ1-5; D unclear. This CDR3 comprises 17 residues. Germline assignment: CDR1 LNHDA and CDR2 SQIVND (reference sequence). V lost 0 bases and J 0 bases, leaving 12 bases between the germline ends. The DNA for the CDR3 is TGTGCCAGTAGTATAGATCCCTCAGCCTATAGCAATCAGCCCCAGCATTTT. Translating it yields CASSIDPSAYSNQPQHF.

V usage is TRBV15 and J usage is TRBJ2-6; D remains ambiguous. Trimming cost V 9 bases and J 4 bases, with 7 bases left between them. Germline V CDR1 and CDR2: LNHNV, YYDKDF (reference sequence). This CDR3 contains 12 residues. The CDR3 region is CATIDGANVLTF. In nucleotides, the CDR3 is TGTGCCACAATAGACGGGGCCAACGTCCTGACTTTC.

This clonotype was detected ten times or more. The rearrangement joins TRBV19 to TRBJ2-7; TRBD1 matches at 7 bases. The CDR3 loop spans 14 amino acids. CDR1 and CDR2 from the germline V gene are LNHDA and SQIVND (reference sequence). The V gene end was trimmed by 9 bases and the J gene end by 1 base; junction bases not matched to a gene: 9. The CDR3 DNA sequence: TGTGCCAGCAGCCCCAGGGACAGTTCCTACGAGCAGTACTTC. Its translation: CASSPRDSSYEQYF.

This clonotype occurred a few times. The genes are TRBV30 and TRBJ1-1; maybe TRBD1 (5 bases). Germline V gene lookup returns CDR1 GTSNPN and CDR2 SVGIG (reference sequence). The CDR3 has 12 amino acids. CDR3 DNA sequence: TGTGTGTCTGGGGCCGGGGCCACTGAAGCTTTCTTT. Its protein is CVSGAGATEAFF.

This clonotype was detected many times. The V call is TRBV11-3, the J call TRBJ2-1, with 13 bases lining up with TRBD2. CDR3 length: 16 residues. V lost 5 bases and J lost 3; bases outside the gene matches: 4. Germline assignment: CDR1 SGHNT and CDR2 YENEEA. CDR3 sequence (DNA): TGTGCCAGCAGCCTATGGACTAGCGGGGGCTACAATGAGCAGTTCTTC. Protein sequence: CASSLWTSGGYNEQFF.

The chain links TRBV18 to TRBJ2-7, with no clear D. The CDR3 is 13 amino acids. The V end was cut by 2 bases, the J end by 8 bases, with 13 bases between. Germline V CDR1 and CDR2: KGHSH, LQKENI. The CDR3 protein is CASSPGHRAKQYF. The CDR3 bases are TGTGCCAGCTCACCAGGCCACCGGGCAAAGCAGTACTTC.

This clonotype has at least ten counts. The V gene is TRBV14, the J gene TRBJ2-7; no reliable D call. The germline V and J ends were trimmed by 2 bases and 3 bases, with 8 bases remaining between them. The CDR3 has 13 amino acids. Germline V CDR1 and CDR2: SGHDN, FVKESK. CDR3 residues: CASSQLGFYEQYF. In nucleotides, the CDR3 is TGTGCCAGCAGCCAACTCGGGTTCTACGAGCAGTACTTC.

This clonotype was observed a handful of times. The gene calls are TRBV24-1 and TRBJ2-1, with a possible D match to TRBD2 (7 bases). The CDR3 is 14 residues long. V was pared by 10 bases and J by 3 bases, with 15 bases between. In germline, CDR1 is KGHDR, CDR2 SFDVKD. The CDR3 protein is CATEGEGGYNEQFF. CDR3 DNA: TGTGCCACAGAGGGGGAGGGGGGCTACAATGAGCAGTTCTTC.

This clonotype was detected many times. The CDR3 bases are TGCAGTGCTAGGGGGTGGCTTGACAGGGAAAGCTACGAGCAGTACTTC. This encodes CSARGWLDRESYEQYF. This chain connects TRBV20-1 to TRBJ2-7; TRBD1 aligns across 7 bases. J gave up 3 bases and V 3 bases, and 14 bases lay outside the gene matches. Germline-derived CDR1 and CDR2 are DFQATT and SNEGSKA (reference sequence). The CDR3 is made up of 16 amino acids.

This clonotype was recorded at least ten times. The chain uses TRBV10-2 and TRBJ1-6, with D maybe TRBD1 (6 bases). Trimming shortened V by 9 bases and J by 9 bases, and 30 bases separated the two germline ends. CDR1 and CDR2 (germline): WSHSY, SAAADI. The CDR3 totals 18 residues. The CDR3 sequence: CARMGAVSHEKGFSPLHF. CDR3 bases: TGCGCCAGGATGGGGGCCGTTAGCCACGAGAAAGGATTTTCACCCCTCCACTTT.

Of note for this clonotype: A read error may account for a junction end that differs from germline. The V gene is TRBV6-1, the J gene TRBJ1-6; 7 nucleotides agree with TRBD1. The CDR3 length is 17 residues. Germline lookup yields CDR1 MNHNS and CDR2 SASEGT. The DNA for the CDR3 is TGTGCCAGCAGCGAATTAAGCCGGGACAGCTATGATTCACCCCTCCACTTT. Protein sequence: CASSELSRDSYDSPLHF.

This clonotype was counted many times. This chain joins TRBV27 and TRBJ2-2, with D unclear. The V gene's germline CDR1 is MNHEY and CDR2 SMNVEV (reference sequence). Trimming cost V 2 bases and J 5 bases, with 9 bases left between them. This CDR3 is 14 amino acids long. The CDR3 protein is CASSLGPGTGELFF. Written as DNA, the CDR3 is TGTGCCAGCAGTTTAGGTCCTGGGACCGGGGAGCTGTTTTTT.